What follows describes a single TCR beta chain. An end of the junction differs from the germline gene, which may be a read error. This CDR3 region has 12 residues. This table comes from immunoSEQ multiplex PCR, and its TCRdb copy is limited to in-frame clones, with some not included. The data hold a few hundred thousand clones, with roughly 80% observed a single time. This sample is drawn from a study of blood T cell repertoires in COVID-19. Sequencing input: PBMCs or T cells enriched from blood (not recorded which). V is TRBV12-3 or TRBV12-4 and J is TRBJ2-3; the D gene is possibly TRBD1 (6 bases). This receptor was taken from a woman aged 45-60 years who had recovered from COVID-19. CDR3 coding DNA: TGCTCCAAGGGGGTAAACTCAGATACGCAGTATTTT. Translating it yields CSKGVNSDTQYF.